This is a list of T cell receptor beta chains from one sample in a study of shared clonotypes between healthy human individuals. Some clones are missing from TCRdb's copy, which holds only in-frame ones; the method was immunoSEQ multiplex PCR. The sample yields around 1.4 million clones, 97% to 99% seen once. Sequencing used naive CD4+ T cells sorted from blood. Receptor source: a man aged 25 to 45 in good health. Both conserved end residues are part of each CDR3. Each record gives: J gene, CDR3 length, clone size, V gene, D gene, CDR3 protein, CDR3 DNA. D genes are given only for firm matches. Part of the rows lack a size; the others show once, few, many or a class for expanded clones.

>TRBJ1-1|15|NA|TRBV13|NA
CASSLGQQRTGEAFF
TGTGCCAGCAGCTTGGGGCAACAAAGAACAGGTGAAGCTTTCTTT
>TRBJ2-2|18|NA|TRBV14|NA
CASSRLGWSGTNTGELFF
TGTGCCAGCAGCCGCCTGGGGTGGTCCGGGACGAACACCGGGGAGCTGTTTTTT
>TRBJ2-3|17|NA|TRBV11-2|TRBD2
CASSLGTSGRETDTQYF
TGTGCCAGCAGCTTAGGGACTAGCGGGAGGGAGACAGATACGCAGTATTTT
>TRBJ2-3|11|NA|TRBV20-1|NA
CSAAITDTQYF
TGCAGTGCGGCTATCACAGATACGCAGTATTTT
>TRBJ1-3|13|NA|TRBV19|NA
CATADGSGNTIYF
TGTGCCACTGCGGACGGCTCTGGAAACACCATATATTTT
>TRBJ2-7|17|NA|TRBV4-3|TRBD1
CASSLDSSDRGTYEQYF
TGCGCCAGCAGCCTCGATAGTTCGGACAGGGGAACCTACGAGCAGTACTTC
>TRBJ2-3|13|NA|TRBV11-2|NA
CASSPEWGDTQYF
TGTGCCAGCAGCCCCGAATGGGGAGATACGCAGTATTTT
>TRBJ1-1|14|NA|TRBV19|NA
CASNANPYSSEAFF
TGTGCCAGTAACGCTAACCCGTATAGCTCTGAAGCTTTCTTT
>TRBJ2-5|14|NA|TRBV5-4|NA
CASSLLGTQETQYF
TGTGCCAGCAGCTTATTAGGAACCCAAGAGACCCAGTACTTC
>TRBJ2-5|15|NA|TRBV5-1|NA
CASSLGRRTQETQYF
TGCGCCAGCAGCTTGGGACGGAGGACTCAAGAGACCCAGTACTTC
>TRBJ2-1|18|NA|TRBV7-8|TRBD2
CASSSGLAGFLSYNEQFF
TGTGCCAGCAGCTCGGGACTAGCGGGATTCCTCTCCTACAATGAGCAGTTCTTC
>TRBJ2-7|15|once|TRBV7-9|TRBD2
CASTSLASGRNEQYF
TGTGCCAGCACCTCTTTGGCTAGCGGGAGGAACGAGCAGTACTTC
>TRBJ2-3|16|NA|TRBV11-3|NA
CASSPGGGVGTDTQYF
TGTGCCAGCAGCCCCGGCGGCGGGGTTGGGACAGATACGCAGTATTTT
>TRBJ2-5|13|NA|TRBV27|TRBD2
CASSSHGGETQYF
TGTGCCAGCAGTTCTCACGGGGGGGAGACCCAGTACTTC
>TRBJ2-5|14|NA|TRBV18|NA
CASSPGTPEATQYF
TGTGCCAGCTCACCGGGGACGCCGGAGGCGACCCAGTACTTC
>TRBJ2-7|14|NA|TRBV6-5|TRBD1
CASRPPQGHWEQYF
TGTGCCAGCAGACCCCCACAGGGGCATTGGGAGCAGTACTTC
>TRBJ2-7|15|NA|TRBV9|TRBD1
CASSLGTAPSYEQYF
TGTGCCAGCAGCTTGGGGACAGCTCCCTCCTACGAGCAGTACTTC
>TRBJ2-2|13|NA|TRBV12-5|NA
CASGLYYTGELFF
TGTGCTAGTGGTTTGTACTACACCGGGGAGCTGTTTTTT
>TRBJ1-2|15|NA|TRBV29-1|NA
CSVGWDATDRGGYTF
TGCAGCGTGGGGTGGGACGCGACGGACCGAGGAGGCTACACCTTC
>TRBJ2-3|15|NA|TRBV27|NA
CASSLRERVTDTQYF
TGTGCCAGCAGTTTGAGGGAGCGGGTCACAGATACGCAGTATTTT
>TRBJ2-7|17|NA|TRBV2|NA
CASRAPARVGLSYEQYF
TGTGCCAGCAGAGCCCCGGCGAGGGTCGGACTCTCCTACGAGCAGTACTTC
>TRBJ1-2|12|once|TRBV29-1|NA
CSVGQGMRGYTF
TGCAGCGTTGGGCAGGGAATGCGTGGCTACACCTTC
>TRBJ2-5|14|NA|TRBV7-7|NA
CASSRRGSGETQYF
TGTGCTAGCAGCCGTCGAGGGTCGGGGGAGACCCAGTACTTC
>TRBJ2-7|14|NA|TRBV5-1|NA
CASSLKGSPYEQYF
TGCGCCAGCTCTCTAAAGGGGAGCCCCTACGAGCAGTACTTC
>TRBJ1-5|13|NA|TRBV2|NA
CASSVVSNQPQHF
TGTGCCAGCAGTGTCGTTAGCAATCAGCCCCAGCATTTT
>TRBJ2-2|12|NA|TRBV28|NA
CASSPHTGELFF
TGTGCCAGCAGTCCGCACACCGGGGAGCTGTTTTTT
>TRBJ2-1|16|once|TRBV11-2|TRBD2
CASSLGSSGRYNEQFF
TGTGCCAGCAGCTTAGGATCTAGCGGGAGGTACAATGAGCAGTTCTTC
>TRBJ1-4|16|NA|TRBV25-1|NA
CASRSGTLALGEKLFF
TGTGCCAGCAGATCCGGGACGCTTGCCTTGGGTGAAAAACTGTTTTTT
>TRBJ2-1|14|NA|TRBV30|NA
CACRTRNSYNEQFF
TGTGCCTGTAGGACTCGAAACTCCTACAATGAGCAGTTCTTC
>TRBJ2-7|15|NA|TRBV5-1|TRBD1
CASSSAGGTYYEQYF
TGCGCCAGCAGCTCCGCAGGGGGTACGTATTACGAGCAGTACTTC
>TRBJ1-2|14|NA|TRBV9|NA
CASSVAGPGDGYTF
TGTGCCAGCAGCGTAGCTGGTCCGGGGGATGGCTACACCTTC
>TRBJ2-3|15|NA|TRBV5-5|TRBD2
CASSPAWAGENTQYF
TGTGCCAGCAGCCCTGCCTGGGCGGGAGAGAATACGCAGTATTTT
>TRBJ2-6|14|NA|TRBV19|NA
CASSIRNGANVLTF
TGTGCCAGTAGTATCCGGAATGGGGCCAACGTCCTGACTTTC
>TRBJ2-2|14|NA|TRBV6-5|NA
CASRRGREIGELFF
TGTGCCAGCAGGCGGGGCAGAGAGATTGGGGAGCTGTTTTTT
>TRBJ2-1|16|NA|TRBV5-5|TRBD2
CASSRLAGVVYNEQFF
TGTGCCAGCAGCAGACTAGCGGGAGTTGTCTACAATGAGCAGTTCTTC
>TRBJ2-5|14|once|TRBV29-1|TRBD2
CSVAPEGGRETQYF
TGCAGCGTTGCACCCGAGGGCGGGAGGGAGACCCAGTACTTC
>TRBJ2-1|14|NA|TRBV5-4|TRBD2
CASSTSGTSVAQLF
TGTGCCAGCAGCACATCCGGGACTAGCGTGGCGCAACTCTTC
>TRBJ1-3|15|NA|TRBV28|NA
CASSLWTSSGNTIYF
TGTGCCAGCAGTTTATGGACTTCCTCTGGAAACACCATATATTTT
>TRBJ2-7|14|NA|TRBV19|NA
CASSPRQSSYEQYF
TGTGCCAGTAGTCCCCGACAGTCCTCCTACGAGCAGTACTTC
>TRBJ1-2|13|NA|TRBV29-1|NA
CSVEGRGHYGYTF
TGCAGCGTTGAAGGCAGGGGACACTATGGCTACACCTTC
>TRBJ2-3|17|NA|TRBV30|TRBD2
CAWSPGLAGGSADTQYF
TGTGCCTGGAGTCCCGGACTAGCGGGAGGGTCGGCAGATACGCAGTATTTT
>TRBJ1-1|15|NA|TRBV5-1|NA
CASKRGWGMNTEAFF
TGCGCCAGCAAAAGAGGTTGGGGCATGAACACTGAAGCTTTCTTT
>TRBJ2-1|16|once|TRBV5-1|TRBD1
CASSQGTGISYNEQFF
TGCGCCAGCAGCCAAGGGACAGGAATCTCCTACAATGAGCAGTTCTTC
>TRBJ2-3|15|NA|TRBV5-4|NA
CASSVERARTDTQYF
TGTGCCAGCAGCGTTGAGCGGGCCCGCACAGATACGCAGTATTTT
>TRBJ2-7|17|NA|TRBV18|NA
CASSPPRGIGVGYEQYF
TGTGCCAGCTCACCACCGCGAGGGATCGGAGTTGGCTACGAGCAGTACTTC
>TRBJ2-5|15|NA|TRBV11-2|TRBD2
CASRFGGGTQETQYF
TGTGCCAGCAGATTCGGGGGAGGGACCCAAGAGACCCAGTACTTC
>TRBJ2-5|14|NA|TRBV7-9|NA
CASSLYDSRETQYF
TGTGCCAGCAGCTTATACGACAGTCGAGAGACCCAGTACTTC
>TRBJ2-2|16|NA|TRBV28|TRBD2
CASSFGTSANTGELFF
TGTGCCAGCAGTTTCGGGACTAGCGCCAACACCGGGGAGCTGTTTTTT
>TRBJ2-5|14|NA|TRBV4-2|TRBD2
CASSLGLAEETQYF
TGTGCCAGCAGCCTGGGACTAGCGGAAGAGACCCAGTACTTC
>TRBJ1-1|18|NA|TRBV5-4|TRBD1
CASSPKNGQGGGNTEAFF
TGTGCCAGCAGCCCCAAAAATGGACAGGGCGGCGGCAACACTGAAGCTTTCTTT
>TRBJ1-5|15|NA|TRBV6-5|NA
CASSSGRERNQPQHF
TGTGCCAGCAGTTCGGGCCGAGAGCGCAATCAGCCCCAGCATTTT
>TRBJ2-4|16|NA|TRBV5-4|NA
CASSPEGGVAKNIQYF
TGTGCCAGCAGCCCTGAAGGCGGTGTAGCCAAAAACATTCAGTACTTC
>TRBJ1-2|12|NA|TRBV19|NA
CASSWVDGGYTF
TGTGCCAGTAGCTGGGTGGACGGAGGCTACACCTTC
>TRBJ1-1|14|NA|TRBV7-2|NA
CASSLWAGNTEAFF
TGTGCCAGCAGCTTGTGGGCTGGGAACACTGAAGCTTTCTTT
>TRBJ1-2|14|NA|TRBV5-5|NA
CASSFPGTALGYTF
TGTGCCAGCAGCTTCCCCGGGACGGCTCTAGGCTACACCTTC
>TRBJ2-6|14|NA|TRBV27|NA
CASSSPPGANVLTF
TGTGCCAGCAGTTCCCCTCCTGGGGCCAACGTCCTGACTTTC